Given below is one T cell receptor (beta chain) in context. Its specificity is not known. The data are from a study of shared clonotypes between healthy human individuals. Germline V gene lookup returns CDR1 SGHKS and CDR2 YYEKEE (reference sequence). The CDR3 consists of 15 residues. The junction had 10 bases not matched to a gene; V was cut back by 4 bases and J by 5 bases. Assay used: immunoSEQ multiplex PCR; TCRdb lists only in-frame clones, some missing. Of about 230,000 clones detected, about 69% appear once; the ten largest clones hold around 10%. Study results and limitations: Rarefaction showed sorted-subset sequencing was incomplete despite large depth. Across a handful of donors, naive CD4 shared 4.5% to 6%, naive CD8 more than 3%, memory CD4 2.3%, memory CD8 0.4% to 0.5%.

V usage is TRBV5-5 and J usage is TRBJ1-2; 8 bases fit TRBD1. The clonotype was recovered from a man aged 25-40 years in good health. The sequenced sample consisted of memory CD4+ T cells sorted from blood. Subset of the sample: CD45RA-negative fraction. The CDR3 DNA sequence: TGTGCCAGCAGCCTGGGGACAGGCCAATCATATGGCTACACCTTC. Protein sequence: CASSLGTGQSYGYTF.